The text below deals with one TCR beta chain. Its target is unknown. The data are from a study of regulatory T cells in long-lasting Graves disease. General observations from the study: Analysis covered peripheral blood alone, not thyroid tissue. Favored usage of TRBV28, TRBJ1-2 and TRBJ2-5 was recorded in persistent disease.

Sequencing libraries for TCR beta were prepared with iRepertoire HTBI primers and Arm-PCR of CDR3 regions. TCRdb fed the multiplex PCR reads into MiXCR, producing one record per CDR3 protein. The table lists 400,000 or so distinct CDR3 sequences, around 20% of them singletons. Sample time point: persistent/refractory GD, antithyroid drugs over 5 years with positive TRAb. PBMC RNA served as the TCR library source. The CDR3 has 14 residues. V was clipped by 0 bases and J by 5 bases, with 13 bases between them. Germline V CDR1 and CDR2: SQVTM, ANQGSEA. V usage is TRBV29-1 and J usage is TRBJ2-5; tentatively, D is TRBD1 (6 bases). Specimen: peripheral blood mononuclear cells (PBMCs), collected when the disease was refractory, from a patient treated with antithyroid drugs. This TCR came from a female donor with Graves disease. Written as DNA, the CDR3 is TGCAGCGTTGAAGAGTGGGGGCCGGGGGAGACCCAGTACTTC. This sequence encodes CSVEEWGPGETQYF.